This TCR beta chain was recorded in a study of blood T cell repertoires in COVID-19. At the level of the study: Sites in the United States, Italy and Spain provided acute and convalescent COVID-19 samples. PBMCs, B-cell-depleted T cells, or T cells were the source of the cDNA or gDNA that made up the material.

Clinical histories supplied by participants themselves formed the basis of cohort assignment. Trimming cost V 0 bases and J 1 base, with 14 bases left between them. Germline V gene data show CDR1 as SGHRS and CDR2 as YFSETQ. This CDR3 contains 16 residues. Per the original data handling: Estimated nucleated cell counts came from reference gene primer amplification. Clones were read by immunoSEQ multiplex PCR, and TCRdb kept only the in-frame ones, dropping some. V and J calls and clone size follow that table, whereas D and trimming were derived from the DNA. The profile shows some 400,000 clones, around 87% of them singletons.

Sequencing used PBMCs or T cells enriched from blood (not recorded which). The chain is built from TRBV5-1 and TRBJ2-7; D is uncertain. This sequence originates from a man aged 25 to 40 who had recovered from COVID-19. DNA for the CDR3: TGCGCCAGCAGCTTGGCCCGAGGTATGAAGTCCTACGAGCAGTACTTC. This translates into CASSLARGMKSYEQYF.